Listed below are T cell receptor beta chains from one sample, sequenced in a study of cytomegalovirus exposure and HLA in healthy donors. TCRdb keeps only in-frame clones here, not all; method: immunoSEQ multiplex PCR. The data show some 150,000 clones, 60% to 85% seen once. The sample comprised PBMCs. These receptor sequences come from a female donor in good health and CMV-seronegative. The CDR3 runs from the conserved cysteine through the conserved F or W. Each record gives: clone size, V gene, J gene, D gene, CDR3 protein, CDR3 DNA. The D gene is left open where the match is weak. For some rows the clone size is stated as once, few or many, or as a class when expanded; others skip it.

>NA|TRBV5-4|TRBJ1-2|TRBD1
CASSLQGAHGYTF
TGTGCCAGCAGTTTACAGGGGGCGCATGGCTACACCTTC
>NA|TRBV29-1|TRBJ1-1|TRBD1
CSASGTESRGAFF
TGCAGCGCCTCCGGGACAGAAAGTCGCGGAGCTTTCTTT
>NA|TRBV11-2|TRBJ2-3|NA
CASSQTDTQYF
TGTGCCAGCAGCCAGACAGATACGCAGTATTTT
>NA|TRBV28|TRBJ2-3|NA
CASSPPSTDTQYF
TGTGCCAGCAGCCCCCCTAGCACAGATACGCAGTATTTT
>NA|TRBV25-1|TRBJ2-7|NA
CASSEYFEAGEQYF
TGTGCCAGCAGTGAATACTTTGAGGCGGGCGAGCAGTACTTC
>NA|TRBV10-3|TRBJ1-6|NA
CAISPGPFNTGGSPLHF
TGTGCCATCAGTCCGGGACCGTTTAATACGGGGGGTTCACCCCTCCACTTT
>NA|TRBV21-1|TRBJ1-4|NA
CASSNRPGRLDEKLFF
TGTGCCAGCAGCAATCGGCCAGGGCGGCTCGATGAAAAACTGTTTTTT
>once|TRBV30|TRBJ1-5|TRBD1
CAWSRTGGLPQHF
TGTGCCTGGAGTCGGACAGGGGGCTTGCCCCAGCATTTT
>NA|TRBV30|TRBJ2-7|NA
CAWRKSGYEQYF
TGTGCCTGGAGAAAGTCCGGGTACGAGCAGTACTTC
>NA|TRBV2|TRBJ2-1|TRBD2
CASQGLATRNEQFF
TGTGCCAGCCAGGGACTAGCGACCCGCAATGAGCAGTTCTTC
>NA|TRBV11-2|TRBJ2-2|NA
CASSFGRATGELFF
TGTGCCAGCAGCTTCGGCAGGGCCACCGGGGAGCTGTTTTTT